A selection of T cell receptor beta chains follows, all from one sample in a study of T cells in Graves' hyperthyroidism and ophthalmopathy. TCRdb fed the multiplex PCR reads into MiXCR, producing one record per CDR3 protein. The repertoire holds 96,000 or so distinct CDR3 sequences, with roughly 49% as singletons. The material sequenced was blood. The receptor source for this set is a woman aged 40 to 50 with Graves' hyperthyroidism. Both conserved end residues are part of each CDR3. D genes are given only for firm matches. Clone size is given for some rows only: seen once, a few or many times, or a class if the clone is expanded.

once,TRBJ1-3,TRBV2,NA,CASRGGSPGNTIYF,TGTGCCAGCAGAGGAGGGTCCCCTGGAAACACCATATATTTT
NA,TRBJ1-4,TRBV25-1,NA,CASRWGAGKKLFF,TGTGCCAGCAGATGGGGGGCTGGGAAAAAACTTTTTTTT
NA,TRBJ2-5,TRBV5-1,NA,CASSYGPTGMGETQYF,TGCGCCAGCAGCTATGGCCCCACAGGGATGGGGGAGACCCAGTACTTC
once,TRBJ2-7,TRBV7-9,TRBD2,CAWKHPLAGGGEQYF,TGTGCCTGGAAGCACCCTCTAGCGGGAGGTGGTGAGCAGTACTTC
many,TRBJ2-5,TRBV15,NA,CATSRGIARRFETQYF,TGTGCCACCAGCAGGGGAATAGCCAGGAGGTTCGAGACCCAGTACTTC
many,TRBJ2-7,TRBV20-1,NA,CSASGTNGEQYF,TGCAGTGCTTCCGGGACCAACGGCGAGCAGTACTTC
NA,TRBJ2-6,TRBV10-3,TRBD1,CAIQTGGSGANVLTF,TGTGCCATTCAAACAGGGGGCTCTGGGGCCAACGTCCTGACTTTC
NA,TRBJ2-1,TRBV13,NA,CASSPLSRSSYNEQFF,TGTGCCAGCAGCCCCTTGAGCAGGAGCTCCTACAATGAGCAGTTCTTC
NA,TRBJ2-7,TRBV6-5,NA,CASSINREYEQYF,TGTGCCAGCAGTATAAACAGGGAATACGAGCAGTACTTC
few,TRBJ1-1,TRBV2,TRBD1,CASREQGARTEAFF,TGTGCCAGCAGGGAACAGGGGGCGAGGACTGAAGCTTTCTTT
many,TRBJ1-3,TRBV27,NA,CASSTGNSGNTIYF,TGTGCCAGCAGTACAGGGAACTCTGGAAACACCATATATTTT
few,TRBJ1-4,TRBV10-3,NA,CASSLPKPNEKLFF,TGTGCCAGCAGTCTACCGAAACCAAATGAAAAACTGTTTTTT
NA,TRBJ2-5,TRBV5-4,TRBD2,CASSLGGPSGRQTQYF,TGTGCCAGCAGCTTGGGTGGACCTAGCGGGAGACAGACCCAGTACTTC
NA,TRBJ1-2,TRBV29-1,TRBD1,CSVPGQGFYGYTF,TGCAGCGTCCCGGGACAGGGGTTCTATGGCTACACCTTC
few,TRBJ1-4,TRBV12-3/TRBV12-4,NA,CASSLRQGGGKLFF,TGTGCCAGCAGTTTAAGGCAGGGAGGAGGAAAACTGTTTTTT
many,TRBJ1-1,TRBV5-1,TRBD1,CASSLGGTGASNTEAFF,TGCGCCAGCAGCTTGGGAGGAACAGGGGCCTCGAACACTGAAGCTTTCTTT
NA,TRBJ1-3,TRBV29-1,NA,CSVTGLAGNTIYF,TGCAGCGTTACGGGACTAGCGGGAAACACCATATATTTT
NA,TRBJ1-5,TRBV6-2/TRBV6-3,TRBD1,CASSYYPGQGRNQPQHF,TGTGCCAGCAGTTACTATCCGGGACAGGGACGCAATCAGCCCCAGCATTTT
NA,TRBJ2-7,TRBV15,TRBD1,CATSSFRTGDHEQYF,TGTGCCACCAGCAGCTTCAGGACAGGGGATCACGAGCAGTACTTC
NA,TRBJ2-2,TRBV7-9,TRBD2,CASSPSGGTGELFF,TGTGCCAGCAGCCCTAGCGGGGGCACCGGGGAGCTGTTTTTT
NA,TRBJ2-7,TRBV29-1,TRBD2,CSFRLAGGSEQYF,TGCAGCTTTCGACTAGCGGGAGGCAGCGAGCAGTACTTC
NA,TRBJ1-4,TRBV24-1,TRBD1,CATSPTGGGEKLFF,TGTGCCACCAGTCCTACAGGGGGTGGAGAAAAACTGTTTTTT
many,TRBJ2-3,TRBV29-1,TRBD2,CSVYGGGPGDTQYF,TGCAGCGTCTATGGGGGAGGGCCCGGAGATACGCAGTATTTT
NA,TRBJ2-5,TRBV25-1,TRBD2,CASTSGARETQYF,TGTGCCAGCACTAGCGGGGCCAGGGAGACCCAGTACTTC
once,TRBJ1-2,TRBV7-3,TRBD1,CASSRTGGVYGYTF,TGTGCCAGCAGCCGGACAGGGGGGGTCTATGGCTACACCTTC
many,TRBJ2-3,TRBV15,NA,CATGRGGSGSTDTQYF,TGTGCCACCGGCAGAGGGGGGAGCGGGAGCACAGATACGCAGTATTTT
NA,TRBJ1-4,TRBV7-9,NA,CASTRGGPGGNEKLFF,TGTGCCAGCACCCGGGGGGGCCCCGGGGGTAATGAAAAACTGTTTTTT
NA,TRBJ2-5,TRBV7-8,TRBD2,CASSQDPSGSETQYF,TGCGCCAGCAGCCAAGATCCTAGCGGGAGTGAGACCCAGTACTTC
NA,TRBJ2-3,TRBV15,NA,CATARGSPNTQYF,TGTGCCACCGCTCGGGGGAGCCCAAATACGCAGTATTTT
many,TRBJ2-6,TRBV5-1,NA,CASRPLDVPSGANVLTF,TGCGCCAGCAGACCCCTGGACGTACCCTCTGGGGCCAACGTCCTGACTTTC
NA,TRBJ1-1,TRBV5-4,TRBD1,CASSYRDRVLGNTEAFF,TGTGCCAGTAGCTACCGGGACAGGGTTTTGGGGAACACTGAAGCTTTCTTT
many,TRBJ1-3,TRBV10-3,NA,CAIRKQVGGNTIYF,TGTGCCATCAGAAAACAGGTTGGCGGAAACACCATATATTTT
many,TRBJ1-2,TRBV6-6,TRBD1,CASSPDRVGYTF,TGTGCCAGCAGCCCAGACAGGGTTGGCTACACCTTC
many,TRBJ2-7,TRBV7-9,NA,CASSSGGLQHEQYF,TGTGCCAGCAGCTCTGGGGGACTGCAGCACGAGCAGTACTTC
NA,TRBJ1-2,TRBV9,TRBD1,CASSVGGGDYGYTF,TGTGCCAGCAGCGTAGGAGGGGGCGACTATGGCTACACCTTC
NA,TRBJ1-2,TRBV20-1,NA,CSASPGALYGYTF,TGCAGTGCTAGCCCAGGGGCTTTGTATGGCTACACCTTC
NA,TRBJ2-7,TRBV2,NA,CASRPSRTASYEQYF,TGTGCCAGCAGACCCTCGCGAACCGCGAGCTACGAGCAGTACTTC
few,TRBJ2-5,TRBV29-1,TRBD1,CSVEGNRGSRETQYF,TGCAGCGTTGAAGGGAACAGGGGATCCCGAGAGACCCAGTACTTC
NA,TRBJ1-2,TRBV24-1,NA,CASLAQGYYGYTF,TGTGCCAGCTTAGCGCAGGGCTACTATGGCTACACCTTC
NA,TRBJ1-4,TRBV5-5,NA,CASSPRETHEKLFF,TGTGCCAGCAGCCCGCGAGAGACCCATGAAAAACTGTTTTTT
NA,TRBJ2-5,TRBV2,TRBD2,CASSELAGLQETQYF,TGTGCCAGCAGTGAACTAGCGGGGCTACAAGAGACCCAGTACTTC
NA,TRBJ2-5,TRBV29-1,TRBD1,CSVWTGVQETQYF,TGCAGCGTTTGGACAGGGGTTCAAGAGACCCAGTACTTC
NA,TRBJ1-3,TRBV4-3,NA,CASSQDSGNTIYF,TGCGCCAGCAGCCAAGATTCAGGGAACACCATATATTTT
many,TRBJ1-3,TRBV7-9,NA,CASSTLTGRFSGNTIYF,TGTGCCAGCAGCACACTGACGGGCAGGTTCTCTGGAAACACCATATATTTT
NA,TRBJ2-7,TRBV7-2,NA,CASREGGNPTYEQYF,TGTGCCAGCAGAGAGGGGGGTAACCCAACCTACGAGCAGTACTTC